The rows below give T cell receptor beta chains drawn from one sample of a study of cytomegalovirus exposure and HLA in healthy donors. Profiling relied on immunoSEQ multiplex PCR, and the TCRdb table lists in-frame clones only, not all of them. The sample yields roughly 110,000 clones, around 61% seen once. The sample taken for sequencing was PBMCs. These receptors were taken from a woman younger than 45 in good health and CMV-seronegative. Each CDR3 is given with its conserved first and last residue. A D gene is named only where the DNA matches it firmly. A row's size may be missing; if present it is once, few, many or a size class.

j_gene: TRBJ2-3
abundance: few
d_gene: TRBD2
v_gene: TRBV4-1
CDR3aa: CASSRQGLAGMSDTQYF
CDR3nt: TGCGCCAGCAGCCGCCAGGGTCTAGCGGGAATGTCAGATACGCAGTATTTT

j_gene: TRBJ2-3
abundance: few
d_gene: -
v_gene: TRBV11-1
CDR3aa: CASNQAGTDTQYF
CDR3nt: TGTGCCAGCAACCAAGCGGGCACAGATACGCAGTATTTT

j_gene: TRBJ2-7
abundance: once
d_gene: TRBD1
v_gene: TRBV5-1
CDR3aa: CASSLNWDSLYEQYF
CDR3nt: TGCGCCAGCAGCTTGAATTGGGACAGTCTATACGAGCAGTACTTC

j_gene: TRBJ2-5
abundance: once
d_gene: TRBD2
v_gene: TRBV15
CDR3aa: CATSRATFRGTSVNQETQYF
CDR3nt: TGTGCCACCAGCAGAGCTACGTTTCGCGGGACTAGCGTAAACCAAGAGACCCAGTACTTC

j_gene: TRBJ2-7
abundance: once
d_gene: -
v_gene: TRBV4-2
CDR3aa: CASSQPPRNYEQYF
CDR3nt: TGTGCCAGCAGCCAACCTCCGCGGAATTACGAGCAGTACTTC

j_gene: TRBJ1-5
abundance: -
d_gene: TRBD1
v_gene: TRBV16
CDR3aa: CASSQRQGDQPQHF
CDR3nt: TGTGCCAGCAGCCAACGACAGGGTGATCAGCCCCAGCATTTT

j_gene: TRBJ1-1
abundance: medium-sized
d_gene: TRBD1
v_gene: TRBV4-3
CDR3aa: CASSQGTGREAFF
CDR3nt: TGCGCCAGCAGCCAAGGGACAGGCCGCGAAGCTTTCTTT

j_gene: TRBJ1-2
abundance: -
d_gene: TRBD1
v_gene: TRBV29-1
CDR3aa: CSVAGQGVGYTF
CDR3nt: TGCAGCGTTGCGGGACAGGGGGTAGGCTACACCTTC

j_gene: TRBJ1-5
abundance: -
d_gene: -
v_gene: TRBV6-6
CDR3aa: CASSYGQGSNQPQHF
CDR3nt: TGTGCCAGCAGTTACGGGCAGGGGTCTAATCAGCCCCAGCATTTT

j_gene: TRBJ1-4
abundance: -
d_gene: TRBD1
v_gene: TRBV6-1
CDR3aa: CASSETRTGAHEKLFF
CDR3nt: TGTGCCAGCAGTGAAACCAGGACAGGGGCGCATGAAAAACTGTTTTTT

j_gene: TRBJ2-7
abundance: -
d_gene: TRBD1
v_gene: TRBV7-8
CDR3aa: CASSLGGQGPEQYF
CDR3nt: TGTGCCAGCAGCTTAGGTGGACAGGGGCCCGAGCAGTACTTC

j_gene: TRBJ2-1
abundance: -
d_gene: -
v_gene: TRBV7-9
CDR3aa: CASSTQGLEQFF
CDR3nt: TGTGCCAGCAGCACCCAGGGTCTTGAGCAGTTCTTC

j_gene: TRBJ2-5
abundance: -
d_gene: -
v_gene: TRBV11-1
CDR3aa: CASSLGYEETQYF
CDR3nt: TGTGCCAGCAGCTTAGGATATGAGGAGACCCAGTACTTC

j_gene: TRBJ1-1
abundance: few
d_gene: -
v_gene: TRBV5-1
CDR3aa: CASSLGDWNTEAFF
CDR3nt: TGCGCCAGCAGCTTGGGAGATTGGAACACTGAAGCTTTCTTT

j_gene: TRBJ2-5
abundance: -
d_gene: TRBD1
v_gene: TRBV7-9
CDR3aa: CASSLGQGQETQYF
CDR3nt: TGTGCCAGCAGCTTAGGACAGGGCCAAGAGACCCAGTACTTC

j_gene: TRBJ2-5
abundance: few
d_gene: TRBD1
v_gene: TRBV18
CDR3aa: CASSPGQGQETQYF
CDR3nt: TGTGCCAGCTCCCCGGGACAGGGACAAGAGACCCAGTACTTC

j_gene: TRBJ2-5
abundance: few
d_gene: -
v_gene: TRBV2
CDR3aa: CASSVTFQETQYF
CDR3nt: TGTGCCAGCAGTGTAACATTCCAAGAGACCCAGTACTTC

j_gene: TRBJ1-1
abundance: -
d_gene: TRBD1
v_gene: TRBV4-2
CDR3aa: CASSPPDRVNTEAFF
CDR3nt: TGTGCCAGCAGCCCGCCCGACAGGGTGAACACTGAAGCTTTCTTT

j_gene: TRBJ2-3
abundance: once
d_gene: -
v_gene: TRBV18
CDR3aa: CASSPTGSTDTQYF
CDR3nt: TGTGCCAGCTCACCGACAGGTAGCACAGATACGCAGTATTTT

j_gene: TRBJ2-4
abundance: few
d_gene: -
v_gene: TRBV7-2
CDR3aa: CASSLAGTGSAKNIQYF
CDR3nt: TGTGCCAGCAGCTTAGCGGGGACCGGGAGTGCCAAAAACATTCAGTACTTC

j_gene: TRBJ1-5
abundance: -
d_gene: TRBD1
v_gene: TRBV27
CDR3aa: CARRRDRGDQPQHF
CDR3nt: TGTGCCAGACGCCGGGACAGGGGCGATCAGCCCCAGCATTTT

j_gene: TRBJ1-5
abundance: -
d_gene: -
v_gene: TRBV2
CDR3aa: CASLGRGLSNQPQHF
CDR3nt: TGTGCCAGCTTGGGGCGGGGGCTAAGCAATCAGCCCCAGCATTTT

j_gene: TRBJ1-5
abundance: once
d_gene: -
v_gene: TRBV6-1
CDR3aa: CASSALQGFQPQHF
CDR3nt: TGTGCCAGCAGTGCCCTGCAGGGGTTTCAGCCCCAGCATTTT

j_gene: TRBJ2-7
abundance: -
d_gene: TRBD1
v_gene: TRBV7-3
CDR3aa: CASSLVGGSEQYF
CDR3nt: TGTGCCAGCAGCTTAGTAGGGGGCAGCGAGCAGTACTTC

j_gene: TRBJ1-1
abundance: -
d_gene: -
v_gene: TRBV5-1
CDR3aa: CASSSEHFNTEAFF
CDR3nt: TGCGCCAGCAGCTCGGAGCATTTTAACACTGAAGCTTTCTTT

j_gene: TRBJ2-7
abundance: -
d_gene: -
v_gene: TRBV6-5
CDR3aa: CASSYSDRTYEQYF
CDR3nt: TGTGCCAGCAGTTACTCAGACAGAACCTACGAGCAGTACTTC

j_gene: TRBJ2-2
abundance: few
d_gene: -
v_gene: TRBV7-9
CDR3aa: CASSGQGLYFSTGELFF
CDR3nt: TGTGCCAGCAGCGGGCAGGGGCTCTACTTCTCCACCGGGGAGCTGTTTTTT

j_gene: TRBJ1-3
abundance: few
d_gene: -
v_gene: TRBV9
CDR3aa: CASSNRQADVSGNTIYF
CDR3nt: TGTGCCAGCAGCAACCGACAGGCGGACGTCTCTGGAAACACCATATATTTT

j_gene: TRBJ2-3
abundance: -
d_gene: TRBD2
v_gene: TRBV28
CDR3aa: CASSLWGLAGGKNLDTQYF
CDR3nt: TGTGCCAGCAGTTTATGGGGACTAGCGGGAGGGAAGAATTTGGATACGCAGTATTTT

j_gene: TRBJ2-7
abundance: few
d_gene: TRBD1
v_gene: TRBV5-1
CDR3aa: CASSSRTGGIYEQYF
CDR3nt: TGCGCCAGCAGCTCTAGGACAGGGGGCATCTACGAGCAGTACTTC

j_gene: TRBJ2-5
abundance: -
d_gene: -
v_gene: TRBV18
CDR3aa: CASSPPGGPQETQYF
CDR3nt: TGTGCCAGCTCACCACCGGGAGGCCCCCAAGAGACCCAGTACTTC

j_gene: TRBJ2-1
abundance: -
d_gene: TRBD2
v_gene: TRBV7-6
CDR3aa: CASSYGTSGALYNEQFF
CDR3nt: TGTGCCAGCAGTTACGGGACTAGCGGGGCCTTATACAATGAGCAGTTCTTC

j_gene: TRBJ2-2
abundance: few
d_gene: -
v_gene: TRBV6-5
CDR3aa: CASNRGTDNGELFF
CDR3nt: TGTGCCAGCAACCGGGGGACAGATAACGGGGAGCTGTTTTTT

j_gene: TRBJ1-6
abundance: few
d_gene: TRBD1
v_gene: TRBV28
CDR3aa: CASNYGQGNSPLHF
CDR3nt: TGTGCCAGCAACTACGGACAGGGGAATTCACCCCTCCACTTT

j_gene: TRBJ1-4
abundance: -
d_gene: TRBD1
v_gene: TRBV30
CDR3aa: CAIDRGSEKLFF
CDR3nt: TGTGCCATCGACAGGGGGAGTGAAAAACTGTTTTTT

j_gene: TRBJ2-1
abundance: -
d_gene: TRBD2
v_gene: TRBV15
CDR3aa: CATSRGPSGRDNEQFF
CDR3nt: TGTGCCACCAGCAGAGGTCCTAGCGGGAGGGACAATGAGCAGTTCTTC